This entry describes one T cell receptor beta chain. The CDR3 runs 15 residues. V was pared by 5 bases and J by 3 bases, with 8 bases of the junction left unmatched. CDR1 and CDR2 from the germline V gene are SEHNR and FQNEAQ (reference sequence). This record belongs to a study of type 1 and type 2 diabetes patients. The PCR template was genomic DNA. Amplification of the beta chain CDR3 used 30 forward and 13 reverse multiplex primers. MiXCR, run by TCRdb on the multiplex PCR reads, gives a single entry per CDR3 protein. This sample has fewer than 300,000 distinct CDR3 sequences; 45% to 60% occur once, and the top ten carry approximately 14%.

The sequenced sample was peripheral blood mononuclear cells (PBMCs). The chain is built from TRBV7-9 and TRBJ1-1; 8 nucleotides match TRBD1. The source is a man younger than 30 with type 2 diabetes. For the CDR3, the DNA is TGTGCCAGCAGCCCCCCCGGACAGGGCTACACTGAAGCTTTCTTT. Its protein product is CASSPPGQGYTEAFF.